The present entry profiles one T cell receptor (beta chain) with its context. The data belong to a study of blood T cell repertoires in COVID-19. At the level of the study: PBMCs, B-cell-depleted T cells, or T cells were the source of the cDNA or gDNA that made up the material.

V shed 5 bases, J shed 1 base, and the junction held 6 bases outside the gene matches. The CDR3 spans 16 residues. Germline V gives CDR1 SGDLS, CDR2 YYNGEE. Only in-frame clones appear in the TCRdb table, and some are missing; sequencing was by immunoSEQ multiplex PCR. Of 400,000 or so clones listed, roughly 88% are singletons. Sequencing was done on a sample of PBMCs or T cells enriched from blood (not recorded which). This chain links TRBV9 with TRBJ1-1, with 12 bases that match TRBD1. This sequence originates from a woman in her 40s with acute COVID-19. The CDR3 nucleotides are TGTGCCAGCAGTGCCGGGACAGGGGGCCCGAACACTGAAGCTTTCTTT. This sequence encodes CASSAGTGGPNTEAFF.